Below are 21 T cell receptor beta chains sequenced from a single sample in a study of PD-L1 blockade in urothelial cancer. Sequencing was performed with immunoSEQ multiplex PCR; in TCRdb, only in-frame clones are kept and a portion is missing. This sample has approximately 94,000 clones, with about nine tenths found just once. Time point denoted: pretreatment peripheral blood. This sample comprised PBMCs, obtained around atezolizumab (anti-PD-L1) treatment. The source of these receptors is a man aged 55 to 70 with urothelial cancer.

The chain has TRBV30 and TRBJ1-2; D is undetermined. V lost 2 bases and J lost 3, with 16 bases in between. The CDR3 contains 15 residues. CDR1 and CDR2 from the germline V gene are GTSNPN and SVGIG (reference sequence). The CDR3 DNA is TGTGCCTGGAGTCTCCGCGGGGTTCAAGACTATGGCTACACCTTC. Translating it yields CAWSLRGVQDYGYTF.

The chain uses TRBV7-8 and TRBJ2-2; D is possibly TRBD1 (6 bases). CDR3 length equals 14 residues. Trimming cost V 7 bases and J 4 bases, with 13 bases left between them. In germline, CDR1 is SGHVS, CDR2 FQNEAQ. The CDR3 DNA sequence: TGTGCCAGCACCAGGGGACAACCCACCGGGGAGCTGTTTTTT. Translation: CASTRGQPTGELFF.

The chain uses TRBV28 and TRBJ1-4; 7 bases are shared with TRBD1. The CDR3 runs to 13 residues. From germline, CDR1 is MDHEN and CDR2 SYDVKM. J was trimmed by 11 bases and V by 6 bases; bases with no gene match: 9. This CDR3 is CASSRDRAGKLFF. The CDR3 DNA reads TGTGCCAGCAGCCGCGACAGGGCGGGGAAACTGTTTTTT. The full variable domain, completed using reference TRBV28 and TRBJ1-4, is DVKVTQSSRYLVKRTGEKVFLECVQDMDHENMFWYRQDPGLGLRLIYFSYDVKMKEKGDIPEGYSVSREKKERFSLILESASTNQTSMYLCASSRDRAGKLFFGSGTQLSVL.

The CDR3 spells CASSLSLPWQGSGETQYF. CDR3 sequence (DNA): TGTGCCAGCAGTTTATCCTTACCTTGGCAGGGCAGTGGTGAGACCCAGTACTTC. The V gene is TRBV28, the J gene TRBJ2-5; TRBD1 might be the D (5 bases). CDR1 and CDR2 from the germline V gene are MDHEN and SYDVKM. V was pared by 1 base and J by 5 bases, with 23 bases between. The CDR3 spans 18 residues.

The chain joins TRBV28 to TRBJ2-7; D is perhaps TRBD2 (6 bases). Trimming removed 5 bases from V and 4 bases from J, with 15 bases in between. The CDR3 extends over 14 amino acids. The V gene's germline CDR1 is MDHEN and CDR2 SYDVKM. The CDR3 is CASSTMRRGYEQYF. DNA of the CDR3: TGTGCCAGCAGTACCATGCGGAGGGGATACGAGCAGTACTTC.

This chain uses TRBV15 with TRBJ2-1, with TRBD2 as a possible D gene (5 bases). Germline V gene data show CDR1 as LNHNV and CDR2 as YYDKDF (reference sequence). This CDR3 has 14 amino acids. The V and J ends lost 5 bases and 6 bases respectively, with 14 bases between them. The chain's CDR3 is CATSSSRGLNEQFF. CDR3 in DNA: TGTGCCACCAGCTCCAGCCGCGGGCTCAATGAGCAGTTCTTC.

This chain connects TRBV6-5 to TRBJ1-6; 7 nucleotides agree with TRBD1. Germline CDR1 reads MNHEY; CDR2 reads SVGAGI. The CDR3 has 14 amino acids. With 2 bases clipped from V and 10 bases from J, the junction kept 5 bases outside the gene matches. In nucleotides, the CDR3 is TGTGCCAGCAGTTACGACAGGGTGGGGTCACCCCTCCACTTT. Amino acids: CASSYDRVGSPLHF.

CDR3 bases: TGCAGCGTGGGGACAGGGGAACATAATTCACCCCTCCACTTT. Its protein is CSVGTGEHNSPLHF. The rearrangement uses TRBV29-1 and TRBJ1-6, with 10 nucleotides matching TRBD1. The length of the CDR3 is 14 residues. CDR1 is SQVTM and CDR2 is ANQGSEA in the germline V gene. V trimming: 6 bases; J trimming: 5 bases; junction bases outside the gene matches: 4.

The chain employs TRBV7-9 and TRBJ1-4, with 11 bases fitting TRBD1. V gave up 5 bases and J gave up 0 bases; unmatched junction bases: 8. This CDR3 spans 18 amino acids. Germline V gene data show CDR1 as SEHNR and CDR2 as FQNEAQ (reference sequence). The CDR3, as DNA: TGTGCCAGCAGCGGCCGGGACAGGGGGACTGCAACTAATGAAAAACTGTTTTTT. Protein: CASSGRDRGTATNEKLFF.

The chain recombines TRBV7-2 with TRBJ2-3; D is perhaps TRBD2 (6 bases). V gave up 5 bases and J gave up 5 bases, with 17 bases separating them. The CDR3 spans 15 residues. CDR1 and CDR2 from the germline V gene are SGHTA and FQGNSA. The CDR3 nucleotides are TGTGCCAGCAGCCCAGAGGAACTAGCCCGAGATACGCAGTATTTT. Protein sequence: CASSPEELARDTQYF.

This chain connects TRBV6-1 to TRBJ2-2, with 8 bases lining up with TRBD1. The CDR3 sequence is 14 residues long. The junction had 6 bases not matched to a gene; V was cut back by 6 bases and J by 6 bases. In germline, CDR1 is MNHNS, CDR2 SASEGT. The CDR3 DNA reads as TGTGCCAGCAGGGGACAGGTTAATGCCGGGGAGCTGTTTTTT. Amino acid sequence: CASRGQVNAGELFF.

The J gene is TRBJ2-4, the V gene TRBV27, with 8 bases that match TRBD2. The CDR3 spans 14 residues. Trimming at V came to 6 bases and at J to 4 bases, leaving 5 bases not matched to a gene. CDR1 and CDR2 from the germline V gene are MNHEY and SMNVEV (reference sequence). DNA for the CDR3: TGTGCCAGCAGCCCGGGAGGGGGGAAAAACATTCAGTACTTC. Protein product: CASSPGGGKNIQYF.

This clone was seen more than once but under ten times. The chain joins TRBV7-2 to TRBJ1-6; D possibly corresponds to TRBD1 (5 bases). The CDR3 runs 14 residues. The V and J ends lost 5 bases and 3 bases respectively, with 8 bases between them. Germline-derived CDR1 and CDR2 are SGHTA and FQGNSA. This chain's CDR3 is CASSSRGYNSPLHF. CDR3 nucleotides: TGTGCCAGCAGCAGTAGGGGCTATAATTCACCCCTCCACTTT.

The chain couples TRBV6-5 to TRBJ1-5; TRBD1 is a possible D gene (6 bases). V was cut by 0 bases and J by 7 bases, with 16 bases left in between. CDR3 length: 16 residues. Per germline, CDR1 MNHEY and CDR2 SVGAGI. DNA for the CDR3: TGTGCCAGCAGTTACTCGGTGGGGGGGCTAGGGCAGCCCCAGCATTTT. As protein: CASSYSVGGLGQPQHF.

There are a few counts of this clone. The V call is TRBV19, the J call TRBJ1-5, with TRBD1 identical over 9 bases. V shed 3 bases, J shed 4 bases, and the junction held 4 bases outside the gene matches. Germline CDR1 is LNHDA and CDR2 is SQIVND (reference sequence). The CDR3 covers 15 residues. CDR3 nucleotide sequence: TGTGCCAGTAGTATTCGGACAGGGGCAAATCAGCCCCAGCATTTT. Protein product: CASSIRTGANQPQHF.

The chain links TRBV7-3 to TRBJ2-2; tentatively, D is TRBD1 (6 bases). V dropped 6 bases and J dropped 4 bases, with 12 bases sitting between them. Germline CDR1 is SGHTA and CDR2 is FQGTGA. The CDR3 is 14 amino acids. In nucleotides, the CDR3 is TGTGCCAGCAGTTATACGACAGGCACCGGGGAGCTGTTTTTT. Encoded protein: CASSYTTGTGELFF.

This chain uses TRBV6-5 with TRBJ2-6, with D tentatively TRBD1 (6 bases). The germline V gene encodes CDR1 MNHEY and CDR2 SVGAGI. Trimming removed 6 bases from V and 2 bases from J, with 11 bases in between. There are 15 residues in the CDR3. CDR3 loop: CASSPNRAGANVLTF. The CDR3 nucleotides read TGTGCCAGCAGCCCCAACAGGGCTGGGGCCAACGTCCTGACTTTC.

The chain carries TRBV5-1 and TRBJ2-5, with TRBD2 matching 8 bases. Per germline, CDR1 SGHRS and CDR2 YFSETQ. J lost 1 base, V lost 0 bases, and 5 bases had no gene match. The CDR3 is 16 residues long. CDR3 bases: TGCGCCAGCAGCTTGGCGGTTAGCGGGACCCAAGAGACCCAGTACTTC. Amino acids: CASSLAVSGTQETQYF.

The gene calls are TRBV4-2 and TRBJ2-7, with TRBD2 identical over 13 bases. J was trimmed by 5 bases and V by 5 bases; bases with no gene match: 6. The CDR3 runs to 15 residues. Germline CDR1 is LGHNA and CDR2 is YNFKEQ. The DNA of the CDR3 is TGTGCCAGCAGCGCTTCGACTAGCGGGAGGCACGAGCAGTACTTC. Encoded protein: CASSASTSGRHEQYF.

The chain joins TRBV5-4 to TRBJ2-1, with D possibly being TRBD2 (6 bases). This CDR3 region has 14 residues. Germline V gives CDR1 SGHNT, CDR2 YYREEE (reference sequence). Trimming left V 0 bases short and J 4 bases short, with 8 bases between. The CDR3 DNA reads TGTGCCAGCAGCTTGGGTCTAGCGTACAATGAGCAGTTCTTC. Its translation is CASSLGLAYNEQFF.

The chain uses TRBV11-2 and TRBJ2-1, with a possible D match to TRBD2 (5 bases). Germline V gives CDR1 SGHAT, CDR2 FQNNGV. Trimming shortened V by 6 bases and J by 9 bases, and 15 bases separated the two germline ends. The CDR3 covers 13 residues. The CDR3 DNA follows: TGTGCCAGCAGTTGGGAGTCGGTAGGTGAGCAGTTCTTC. Protein sequence: CASSWESVGEQFF.